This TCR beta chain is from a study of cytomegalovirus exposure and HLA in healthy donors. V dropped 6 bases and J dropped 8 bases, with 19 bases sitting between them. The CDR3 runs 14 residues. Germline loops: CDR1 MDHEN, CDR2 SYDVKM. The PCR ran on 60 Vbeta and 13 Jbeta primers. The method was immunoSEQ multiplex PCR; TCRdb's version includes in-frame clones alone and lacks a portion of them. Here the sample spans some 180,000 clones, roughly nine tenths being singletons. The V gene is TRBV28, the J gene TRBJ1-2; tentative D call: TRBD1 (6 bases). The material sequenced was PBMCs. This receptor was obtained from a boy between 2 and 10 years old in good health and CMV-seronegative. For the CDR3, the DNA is TGTGCCAGCAGCCTCGCAGGGGACCATAAGGGCTACACCTTC. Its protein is CASSLAGDHKGYTF.